The T cell receptor beta chain under discussion was sequenced for a study of control samples from healthy donors and cancer patients. Profiled with immunoSEQ multiplex PCR; TCRdb holds only in-frame clones, not every one. The top ten clones hold approximately 1.4% of a sample with approximately 170,000 clones, 90% to 95% of them seen once. In this sample, this clone turned up once. The sample consisted of blood. This clonotype was sampled from a man aged 30 to 39 in good health.

CDR3 sequence reads: CASSLLTSGGASTDTQYF. The CDR3 coding sequence is TGTGCCAGCAGCTTGTTAACTAGCGGGGGCGCTAGCACAGATACGCAGTATTTT. The V call is TRBV5-4, the J call TRBJ2-3; TRBD2 aligns across 11 bases. After removal of 1 base from V and 0 bases from J, the junction contained 7 bases not matched to a gene. Germline CDR1 reads SGHNT; CDR2 reads YYREEE (reference sequence). The CDR3 is 18 residues long.